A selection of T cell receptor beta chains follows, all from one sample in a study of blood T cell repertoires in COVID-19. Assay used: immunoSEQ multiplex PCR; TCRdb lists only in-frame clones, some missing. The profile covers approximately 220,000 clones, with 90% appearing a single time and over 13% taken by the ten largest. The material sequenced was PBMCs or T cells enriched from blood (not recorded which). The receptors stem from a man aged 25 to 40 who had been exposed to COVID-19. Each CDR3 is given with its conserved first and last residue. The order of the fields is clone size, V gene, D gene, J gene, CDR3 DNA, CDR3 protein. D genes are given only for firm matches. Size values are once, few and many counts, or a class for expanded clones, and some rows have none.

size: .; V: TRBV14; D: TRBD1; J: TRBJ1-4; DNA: TGTGCCAGCAGCAAAACAACAGGGGCCTATGAAAAACTGTTTTTT; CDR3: CASSKTTGAYEKLFF
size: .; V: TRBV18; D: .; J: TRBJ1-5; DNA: TGTGCCAGCTCACCTCACGGGGATCAGCCCCAGCATTTT; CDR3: CASSPHGDQPQHF
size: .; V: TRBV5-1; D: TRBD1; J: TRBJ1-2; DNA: TGCGCCAGCAGCTCAACGACAGGGGAGGGCTACACCTTC; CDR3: CASSSTTGEGYTF
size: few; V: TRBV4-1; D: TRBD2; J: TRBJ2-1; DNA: TGCGCCAGCAGCCGCCAACGGGGGGGTGATGAGCAGTTCTTC; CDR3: CASSRQRGGDEQFF
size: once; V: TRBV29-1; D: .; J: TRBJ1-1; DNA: TGCAGCGTTGAAAAGGGAGGGGACACTGAAGCTTTCTTT; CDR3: CSVEKGGDTEAFF
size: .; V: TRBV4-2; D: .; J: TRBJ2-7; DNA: TGTGCCAGCAGCCAAGATCTTGTAGAGAGTCGGTACTTC; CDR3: CASSQDLVESRYF
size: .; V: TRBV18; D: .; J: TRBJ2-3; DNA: TGTGCCAGCTCACCAAGGACTAGCACAGATACGCAGTATTTT; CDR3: CASSPRTSTDTQYF
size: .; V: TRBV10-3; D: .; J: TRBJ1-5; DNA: TGTGCCATCAGTGACAGGGAAAATCAGCCCCAGCATTTT; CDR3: CAISDRENQPQHF
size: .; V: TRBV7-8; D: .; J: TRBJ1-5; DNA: TGTGCCAGCAGCTCCACCGCGGGACGACAGCCCCAGCATTTT; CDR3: CASSSTAGRQPQHF
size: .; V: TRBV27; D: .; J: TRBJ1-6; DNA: TGTGCCAGCAGTGCGCCGCCCAAGACAGGAATTCGGTCACCCCTCCACTTT; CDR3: CASSAPPKTGIRSPLHF
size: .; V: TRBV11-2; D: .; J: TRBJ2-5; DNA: TGTGCCAGCAGCACCCAACTAGTGATGATACAAGAGACCCAGTACTTC; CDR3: CASSTQLVMIQETQYF
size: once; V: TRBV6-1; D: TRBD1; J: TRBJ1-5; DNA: TGTGCCAGCAGTGACCAGGGGGCTGTTCAGCCCCAGCATTTT; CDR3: CASSDQGAVQPQHF
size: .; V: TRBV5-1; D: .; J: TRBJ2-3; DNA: TGCGCCAGCAGAAAGGAGGTTGGGGTCCCCCGCGATACGCAGTATTTT; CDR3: CASRKEVGVPRDTQYF
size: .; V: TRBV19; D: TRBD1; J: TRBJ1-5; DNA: TGTGCCAGTAGTATTGACAGGGGGCATCAGCCCCAGCATTTT; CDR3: CASSIDRGHQPQHF
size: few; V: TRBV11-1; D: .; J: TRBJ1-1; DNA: TGTGCCAGCAGCTTAGAAACTGCTAACACTGAAGCTTTCTTT; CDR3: CASSLETANTEAFF
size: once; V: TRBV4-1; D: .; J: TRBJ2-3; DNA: TGCGCCAGCAGCCGGGGGCACGGGGCAGGGGATACGCAGTATTTT; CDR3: CASSRGHGAGDTQYF
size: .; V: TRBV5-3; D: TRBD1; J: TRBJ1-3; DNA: TGTGCCAGAAGCCCGGGACAGGGGGCGCAGGGGGGAAACACCATATATTTT; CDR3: CARSPGQGAQGGNTIYF
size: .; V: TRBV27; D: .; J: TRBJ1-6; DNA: TGTGCCAGCAGTCTTCTCACTAGACGGACTTCACCCCTCCACTTT; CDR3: CASSLLTRRTSPLHF
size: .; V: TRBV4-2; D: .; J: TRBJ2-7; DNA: TGTGCCAGCAGCCAGGCGGGGACAGACTACGAGCAGTACTTC; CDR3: CASSQAGTDYEQYF
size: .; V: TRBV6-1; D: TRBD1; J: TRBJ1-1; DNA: TGTGCCAGCAGTGAAGCTACAGGGGGCGTTCGACACACTGAAGCTTTCTTT; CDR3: CASSEATGGVRHTEAFF
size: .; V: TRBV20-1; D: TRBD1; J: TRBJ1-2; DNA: TGCAGTGCCAGTTCGGGACAGGGTAGGGTGAGTGGCTACACCTTC; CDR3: CSASSGQGRVSGYTF
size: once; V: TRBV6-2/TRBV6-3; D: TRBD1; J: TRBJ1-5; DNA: TGTGCCAGCAGTTACGTGGACAGGCATGAGGATAGCAATCAGCCCCAGCATTTT; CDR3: CASSYVDRHEDSNQPQHF
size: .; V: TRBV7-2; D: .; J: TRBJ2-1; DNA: TGTGCCAGCAGCTTCATACGGGTTTTCTCCTACAATGAGCAGTTCTTC; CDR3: CASSFIRVFSYNEQFF
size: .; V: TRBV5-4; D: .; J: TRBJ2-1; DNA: TGTGCCAGCAGTTCCGGTGCCTACAATGAGCAGTTCTTC; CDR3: CASSSGAYNEQFF
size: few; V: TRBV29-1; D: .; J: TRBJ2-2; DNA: TGCAGCGTCCTGACCTTCGAGGGTAACACCGGGGAGCTGTTTTTT; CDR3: CSVLTFEGNTGELFF
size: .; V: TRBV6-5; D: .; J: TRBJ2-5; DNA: TGTGCCAGCAGCCCCGAACTGCAAGAGACCCAGTACTTC; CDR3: CASSPELQETQYF
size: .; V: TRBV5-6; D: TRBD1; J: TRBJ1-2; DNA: TGTGCCAGCAGCTTGGCGAGGGGGCGAGACTACACCTTC; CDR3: CASSLARGRDYTF
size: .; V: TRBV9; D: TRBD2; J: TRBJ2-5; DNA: TGTGCCAGCAGCGTAGTTAGCGGGGGGGCGTTAGGGACCCAGTACTTC; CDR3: CASSVVSGGALGTQYF
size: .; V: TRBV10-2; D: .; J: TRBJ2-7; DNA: TGCGCCAGCAGGGGCAGGGCCTACGAGCAGTACTTC; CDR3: CASRGRAYEQYF
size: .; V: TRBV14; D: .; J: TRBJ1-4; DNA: TGTGCCAGCAGCCAAGCCGAGAATAATGAAAAACTGTTTTTT; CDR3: CASSQAENNEKLFF
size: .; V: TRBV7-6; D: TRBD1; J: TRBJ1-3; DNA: TGTGCCAGCAGCTTATACCGGGACAGGCTTCCCTCTGGAAACACCATATATTTT; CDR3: CASSLYRDRLPSGNTIYF
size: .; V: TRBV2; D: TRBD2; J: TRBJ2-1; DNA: TGTGCCAGCGGACTAGCGGGGGCTCATGAGCAGTTCTTC; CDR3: CASGLAGAHEQFF
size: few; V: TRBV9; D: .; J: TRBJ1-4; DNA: TGTGCCAGCAGCGGAAACAGGTTTGAAAAACTGTTTTTT; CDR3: CASSGNRFEKLFF
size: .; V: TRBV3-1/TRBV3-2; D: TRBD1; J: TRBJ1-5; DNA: TGTGCCAGCAGCCTGGACAGGGATCAGCCCCAGCATTTT; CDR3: CASSLDRDQPQHF
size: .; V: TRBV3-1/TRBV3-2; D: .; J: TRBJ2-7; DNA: TGTGCCAGCAGCCCAGGGGACACCCGATTCCACGAGCAGTACTTC; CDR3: CASSPGDTRFHEQYF
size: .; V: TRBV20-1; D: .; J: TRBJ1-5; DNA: TGCAGTGCTAGTTTGGGGCGCGGTCAGCCCCAGCATTTT; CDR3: CSASLGRGQPQHF
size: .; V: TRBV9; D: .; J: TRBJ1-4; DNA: TGTGCCAGCAGCCCGGGAGAGAGGGTTTGGGAAAAACTGTTTTTT; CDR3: CASSPGERVWEKLFF
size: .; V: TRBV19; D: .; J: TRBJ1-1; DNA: TGTGCCAGTCTTTCTCTGGTGAGTATGAACACTGAAGCTTTCTTT; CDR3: CASLSLVSMNTEAFF
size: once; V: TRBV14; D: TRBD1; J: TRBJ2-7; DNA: TGTGCCAGCAGCGACATGAACCCCCGAGACCGAGACAGGGCCCACGAGCAGTACTTC; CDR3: CASSDMNPRDRDRAHEQYF
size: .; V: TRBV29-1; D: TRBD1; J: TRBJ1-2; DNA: TGCAGCGTGAGAACAGACAGGGTCAACTATGGCTACACCTTC; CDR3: CSVRTDRVNYGYTF
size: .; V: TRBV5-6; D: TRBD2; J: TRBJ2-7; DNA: TGTGCCAGCAGCTTGAACCTAGCGGGCACCGACAAGTACTTC; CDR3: CASSLNLAGTDKYF
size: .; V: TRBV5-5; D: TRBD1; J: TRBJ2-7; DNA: TGTGCCAGCAGCCTCCTGGGACAGGGTTACGAGCAGTACTTC; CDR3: CASSLLGQGYEQYF
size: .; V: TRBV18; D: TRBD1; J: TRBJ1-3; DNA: TGTGCCAGCTCACTACAGGGGAACTCTGGAAACACCATATATTTT; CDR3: CASSLQGNSGNTIYF
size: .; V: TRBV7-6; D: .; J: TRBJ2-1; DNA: TGTGCCAGCAGCTTCCGACAGGCTTCCTACAATGAGCAGTTCTTC; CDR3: CASSFRQASYNEQFF
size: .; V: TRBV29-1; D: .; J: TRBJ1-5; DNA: TGCAGCGTAGCCGGGACAAATGTCGATCCCCAGCATTTT; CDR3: CSVAGTNVDPQHF
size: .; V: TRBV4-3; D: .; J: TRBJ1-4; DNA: TGCGCCAGCAGCCAAGAATCTGCTAATGAAAAACTGTTTTTT; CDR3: CASSQESANEKLFF
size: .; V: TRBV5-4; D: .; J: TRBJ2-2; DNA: TGTGCCAGCAGTTTAGGGACTCCGAACACCGGGGAGCTGTTTTTT; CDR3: CASSLGTPNTGELFF
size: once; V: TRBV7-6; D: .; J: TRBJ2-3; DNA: TGTGCCAGCAGCTTAGATATAGCGGAAACCAGCACAGATACGCAGTATTTT; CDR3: CASSLDIAETSTDTQYF
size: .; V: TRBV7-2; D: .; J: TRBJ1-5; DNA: TGTGCCAGCAGCTTTTCGTCCGATCAGCCCCAGCATTTT; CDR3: CASSFSSDQPQHF
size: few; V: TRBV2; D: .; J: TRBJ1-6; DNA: TGTGCCAGTGCGACAGGCGCGGCCACCCTCCACTTT; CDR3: CASATGAATLHF
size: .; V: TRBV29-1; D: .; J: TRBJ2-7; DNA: TGCAGCGTTGAGACAGGAGGTACCTACGAGCAGTACTTC; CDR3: CSVETGGTYEQYF
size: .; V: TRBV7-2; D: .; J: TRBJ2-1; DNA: TGTGCCAGCAGCATCGGACTAACCAACAATGAGCAGTTCTTC; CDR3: CASSIGLTNNEQFF
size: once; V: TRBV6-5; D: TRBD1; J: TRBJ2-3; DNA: TGTGCCAGCAGTCCCCAGCGACAGGGGCCAGATACGCAGTATTTT; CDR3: CASSPQRQGPDTQYF
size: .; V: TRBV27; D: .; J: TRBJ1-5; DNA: TGTGCCAGCAGTTTACCAGGGGGCAATCAGCCCCAGCATTTT; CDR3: CASSLPGGNQPQHF
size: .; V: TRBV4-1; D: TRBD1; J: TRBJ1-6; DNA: TGCGCCAGCAGCCCGTTCATGGGGACAGGGAGTTCACCCCTCCACTTT; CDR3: CASSPFMGTGSSPLHF